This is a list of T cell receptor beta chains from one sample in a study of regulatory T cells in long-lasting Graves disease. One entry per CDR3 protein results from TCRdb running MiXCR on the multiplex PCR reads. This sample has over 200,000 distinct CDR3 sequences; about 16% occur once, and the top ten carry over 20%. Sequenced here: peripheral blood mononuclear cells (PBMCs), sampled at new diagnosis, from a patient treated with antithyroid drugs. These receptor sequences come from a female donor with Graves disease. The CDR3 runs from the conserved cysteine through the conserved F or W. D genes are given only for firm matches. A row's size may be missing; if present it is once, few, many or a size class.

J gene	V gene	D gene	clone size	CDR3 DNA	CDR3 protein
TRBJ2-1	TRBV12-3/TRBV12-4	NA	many	TGTGCCAGCAGCTTAGTGGGCTATGAGCAGTTCTTC	CASSLVGYEQFF
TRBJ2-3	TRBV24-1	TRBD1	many	TGTGCCACCCGGCCGGGACAGGGACCCACAGATACGCAGTATTTT	CATRPGQGPTDTQYF
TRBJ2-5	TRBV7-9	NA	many	TGTGCCAGCAGCTTTCCCGACCAGGGGCAAGAGACCCAGTACTTC	CASSFPDQGQETQYF
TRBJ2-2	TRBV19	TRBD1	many	TGTGCCAGTAGTACCCGGGACAGGGCCGGGGAGCTGTTTTTT	CASSTRDRAGELFF
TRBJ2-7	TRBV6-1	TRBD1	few	TGTGCCAGCACCCGGCCCGGGACAGGGACTTACGAGCAGTACTTC	CASTRPGTGTYEQYF
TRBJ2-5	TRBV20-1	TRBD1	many	TGCAGTGCAAGAACAGGGGACCCGGAAGAGACCCAGTACTTC	CSARTGDPEETQYF
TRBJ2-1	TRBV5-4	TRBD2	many	TGTGCCAGCAGCCCAGGGACTAGCGGGCAGTACAATGAGCAGTTCTTC	CASSPGTSGQYNEQFF
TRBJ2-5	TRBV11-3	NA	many	TGTGCCAGCAGCCCCAGGCTAGTTTTTCCTTCCGAGACCCAGTACTTC	CASSPRLVFPSETQYF
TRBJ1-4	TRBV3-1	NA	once	TGTGCCAGCAGCCAAGTTAGTCTTAATGAAAAACTGTCTTTT	CASSQVSLNEKLSF
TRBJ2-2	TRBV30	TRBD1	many	TGTGCCTGGAGTGTACAGGGGGCCGGGGAGCTGTTTTTT	CAWSVQGAGELFF
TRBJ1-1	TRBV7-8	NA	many	TGTGCCAGCAGCTTAGGCAGGGCGACTGAAGCTTTCTTT	CASSLGRATEAFF
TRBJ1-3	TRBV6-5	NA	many	TGTGCCAGCAGTTACTCCGAGAGAGGAAACACCATATATTTT	CASSYSERGNTIYF
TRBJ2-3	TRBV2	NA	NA	TGTGCCAGCGACACAGCTGAAAGCACAGATACGCAGTATTTT	CASDTAESTDTQYF
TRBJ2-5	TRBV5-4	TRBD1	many	TGTGCCAGCAGCCGTCGCGGGACAGGGGGACCAGTGACCCAGTACTTC	CASSRRGTGGPVTQYF
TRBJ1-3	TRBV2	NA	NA	TGTGCCGGCAGTGAATGGGCAACCGGAAACACCATATATTTT	CAGSEWATGNTIYF
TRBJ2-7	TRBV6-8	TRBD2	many	TGTGCCAGCAGTTACCCCCCCGCGGGAGGGCCAAGGGAGCAGTACTTC	CASSYPPAGGPREQYF
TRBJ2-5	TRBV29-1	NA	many	TGCAGCGCCGAGGGGGGGAGACTGGGCCAAGAGACCCAGTACTTC	CSAEGGRLGQETQYF
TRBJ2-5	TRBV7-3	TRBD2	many	TGTGCCAGCAGCCAATGGGGAGGACTAGCAGAGCTGGAGACCCAGTACTTC	CASSQWGGLAELETQYF
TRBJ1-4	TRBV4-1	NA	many	TGCGCCAGCAGCCAAGTTCCAGGGGAAAAACTGTTTTTT	CASSQVPGEKLFF
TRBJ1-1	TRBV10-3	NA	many	TGTGCCATCAGTGCTGGGGGCACTGAAGCTTTCTTT	CAISAGGTEAFF
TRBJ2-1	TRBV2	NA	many	TGTGCCAGCAGTGAGGACTACGGAAGCGATGAGCAGTTCTTC	CASSEDYGSDEQFF
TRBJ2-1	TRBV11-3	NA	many	TGTGCCAGCAGCCCAGCCCCAGGCTACAATGAGCAGTTCTTC	CASSPAPGYNEQFF
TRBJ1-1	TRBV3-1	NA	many	TGTGCCAGCAGCCAAGGGGTCGGGGCTATCACTGAAGCTTTCTTT	CASSQGVGAITEAFF
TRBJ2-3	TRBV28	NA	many	TGTGCCAGCAGTACCGGGCCCCTCACAGATACGCAGTATTTT	CASSTGPLTDTQYF
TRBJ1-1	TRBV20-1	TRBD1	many	TGCAGTGCTCCCAGACAGGGGGCTAGTGAAGCTTTCTTT	CSAPRQGASEAFF
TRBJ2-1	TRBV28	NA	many	TGTGCCAGCAGTCCCCCGGGGAATGAGCAGTTCTTC	CASSPPGNEQFF
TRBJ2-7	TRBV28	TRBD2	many	TGTGCCAGCAACATTGGAGGGAGGGCGTGGGAGCAGTACTTC	CASNIGGRAWEQYF
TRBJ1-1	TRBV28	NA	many	TGTGCCAGCAATATAAACACTGAAGCTTTCTTT	CASNINTEAFF
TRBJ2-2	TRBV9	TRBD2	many	TGTGCCAGCAGCGGAGGGACTAGCGGGAGGGCCAGCACCGGGGAGCTGTTTTTT	CASSGGTSGRASTGELFF
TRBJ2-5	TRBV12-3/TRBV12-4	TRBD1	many	TGTGCCAAGGGAGACAGGGGGCTACAAGAGACCCAGTACTTC	CAKGDRGLQETQYF
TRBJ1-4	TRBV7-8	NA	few	TGTGCCAGCAGCCGACCTACCGGCAATGGAAAACTGTTTTTT	CASSRPTGNGKLFF
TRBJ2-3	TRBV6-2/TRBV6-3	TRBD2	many	TGTGCCAGCAGTGAAGAGGGACTAGCGAACACAGATACGCAGTATTTT	CASSEEGLANTDTQYF
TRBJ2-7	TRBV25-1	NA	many	TGTGCCAGCAGTGAGACCGTCAGGGCGACAGACGAGCAGTACTTC	CASSETVRATDEQYF
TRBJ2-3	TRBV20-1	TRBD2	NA	TGCAGTGCTAAACAGACTAGCGCAAGCACAGATACGCAGTATTTT	CSAKQTSASTDTQYF
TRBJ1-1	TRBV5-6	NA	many	TGTGCCAGCAGCTGGAGGGAGCAGGATGAAGCTTTCTTT	CASSWREQDEAFF
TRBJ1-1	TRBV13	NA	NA	TGTGCCAGCAGCCGACCGATACTGCCTGAAGCTTTCTTT	CASSRPILPEAFF
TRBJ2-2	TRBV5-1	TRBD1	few	TGCGCCAGCAGCTTGGGAGGGGGCGTCATGACCGGGGAGCTGTTTTTT	CASSLGGGVMTGELFF
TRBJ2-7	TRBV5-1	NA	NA	TGCGCCAGCAGCGTACGGAGGGGTTCCTACGAGCAGTACTTC	CASSVRRGSYEQYF
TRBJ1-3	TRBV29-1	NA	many	TGCAGCGTTGTCTCTGGAAACACCATATATTTT	CSVVSGNTIYF
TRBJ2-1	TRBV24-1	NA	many	TGTGCCACCAGTGATTATGACTACAATGAGCAGTTCTTC	CATSDYDYNEQFF
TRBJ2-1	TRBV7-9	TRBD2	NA	TGTGCCAGCAGACAGCTAGCGGGAGGGAGTAATGAACAGTTCTTC	CASRQLAGGSNEQFF
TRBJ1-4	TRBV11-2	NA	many	TGTGCCAGCAGCTCCGGGGGCGGTGAAAAACTGTTTTTT	CASSSGGGEKLFF
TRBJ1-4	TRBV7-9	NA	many	TGTGCCAGCAGCTCCGTCGGGGCCGGCGAAAAACTGTTTTTT	CASSSVGAGEKLFF
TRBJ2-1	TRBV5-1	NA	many	TGCGCCAGCAGCTTGGACGAGGGATACAATGAGCAGTTCTTC	CASSLDEGYNEQFF
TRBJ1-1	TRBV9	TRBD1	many	TGTGCCAGCAGCGTTCTTCAGGGGGCAGACACTGAAGCTTTCTTT	CASSVLQGADTEAFF
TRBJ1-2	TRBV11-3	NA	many	TGTGCCAGCAGCCCGGGGAGGGCTAACTATGGCTACACCTTC	CASSPGRANYGYTF
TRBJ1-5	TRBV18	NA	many	TGTGCCAGCTCACCTTCCCCTTCGGGTCAGCCCCAGCATTTT	CASSPSPSGQPQHF
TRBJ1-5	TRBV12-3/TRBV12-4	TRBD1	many	TGTGCCAGCAGTTCCTCGGGACAGGGCAATCAGCCCCAGCATTTT	CASSSSGQGNQPQHF